These 5 T cell receptor beta chains were all obtained from the same sample, sequenced in a study of blood T cell repertoires in COVID-19. TCRdb keeps only in-frame clones here, not all; method: immunoSEQ multiplex PCR. The repertoire includes more than 250,000 clones, about four fifths of them detected once, and over 4% sits in the top ten. Sequencing was carried out using PBMCs or T cells enriched from blood (not recorded which). The receptors derive from a man aged 40-55 years who had been exposed to COVID-19.

This rearrangement joins TRBV12-3 or TRBV12-4 to TRBJ1-4; no firm D call. V lost 5 bases and J lost 10, with 11 bases in between. This CDR3 has 12 amino acids. Here the CDR3 reads CASSMDAGKLFF. The CDR3 DNA sequence: TGTGCCAGCAGTATGGATGCGGGAAAACTGTTTTTT.

V gene TRBV6-5 combines with J gene TRBJ2-7, with 10 bases that match TRBD1. The CDR3 loop spans 14 amino acids. Trimming removed 6 bases from V and 6 bases from J; junction bases left unmatched: 8. Germline values: CDR1 MNHEY, CDR2 SVGAGI. The CDR3 bases are TGTGCCAGCAGATCCGGGACAGGGGATCTCGAGCAGTACTTC. It specifies CASRSGTGDLEQYF.

A few counts support this clone. The chain has TRBV9 and TRBJ1-4; D is possibly TRBD1 (5 bases). The CDR3 totals 15 residues. Germline loops: CDR1 SGDLS, CDR2 YYNGEE. Trimming took 0 bases from V and 4 from J, leaving 10 bases between them. Here the CDR3 reads CASSVVGVGNEKLFF. In DNA form, the CDR3 reads TGTGCCAGCAGCGTAGTAGGGGTGGGTAATGAAAAACTGTTTTTT.

V and J are TRBV4-2 and TRBJ2-3; 10 bases fit TRBD2. This CDR3 region has 17 residues. From germline, CDR1 is LGHNA and CDR2 YNFKEQ. The J segment lost 6 bases and the V segment lost 2 bases, leaving 11 bases of the junction unmatched. CDR3 loop: CASSQRSGRAAGDTQYF. In DNA form, the CDR3 reads TGTGCCAGCAGCCAAAGAAGCGGGAGGGCTGCTGGCGATACGCAGTATTTT.

This chain uses TRBV20-1 with TRBJ1-2, with no clear D. Trimming pared 5 bases from V and 4 bases from J, leaving 5 bases between. Germline V gives CDR1 DFQATT, CDR2 SNEGSKA (reference sequence). The length of the CDR3 is 10 residues. CDR3 nucleotide sequence: TGCAGTGCTTACAGCTATGGCTACACCTTC. Translation: CSAYSYGYTF.